What follows describes a single T cell receptor (beta chain). Its antigen is as yet unknown. This entry belongs to a study of T cell repertoires in ileal Crohn's disease. Overall study context: Median disease duration was roughly 8.4 years; 35% smoked at surgery. Operated complications were stricturing disease (roughly 60%) and penetrating disease (approximately 39%).

Generated by immunoSEQ multiplex PCR, the TCRdb table keeps only in-frame clones and is missing some. The sample lists 15,000 or so clones, about 91% occurring once. From germline, CDR1 is MNHNS and CDR2 SASEGT. V lost 6 bases, J lost 4 bases, and 4 bases stayed unmatched. The CDR3 has 14 amino acids. Study findings and constraints: Clonal expansions were more frequent in active smokers than non-smokers at surgery.

Included were adult ileal or ileocolonic Crohn's patients indicated for ileocolonic resection. This sequence joins TRBV6-1 and TRBJ1-1, with 11 bases matching TRBD1. The TCR sequence derives from an adult with Crohn's disease. Sequencing used ileal tissue. The CDR3 DNA follows: TGTGCCAGCAGCTCGGGACAGGGGGGCACTGAAGCTTTCTTT. It specifies CASSSGQGGTEAFF.